This T cell receptor (beta chain) is drawn from a study of radiation and T cells in renal cell carcinoma. General study points: In blood, top tumor clones expanded by 2 weeks, shrinking by 4.

Turning to this clone: What it binds is unknown.

Time point described: blood 4 weeks post-SBRT, at nephrectomy. Treatment reported: 15 Gy SBRT to primary tumor, nephrectomy 4 weeks later. Serial blood draws occurred at baseline and 2 and 4 weeks post-SBRT. This CDR3 region has 15 residues. Germline CDR1 LNHNV, CDR2 YYDKDF (reference sequence). Trimming stripped 0 bases from V and 1 base from J, with 10 bases between. Using immunoSEQ multiplex PCR, the repertoire was profiled, and TCRdb retains in-frame clones only, with some absent. Altogether under 100,000 clones are present, around four fifths being singletons, with the ten largest covering roughly a tenth.

This chain links TRBV15 with TRBJ2-7, with D possibly TRBD1 on 6 matching bases. The sequencing here drew on blood, taken from a patient whose treatment included radiotherapy and nephrectomy. The source of this sequence is a man in his fifties or sixties with renal cell carcinoma. This CDR3 is CATSREAGESYEQYF. Written as DNA, the CDR3 is TGTGCCACCAGCAGAGAGGCAGGGGAGTCCTACGAGCAGTACTTC.